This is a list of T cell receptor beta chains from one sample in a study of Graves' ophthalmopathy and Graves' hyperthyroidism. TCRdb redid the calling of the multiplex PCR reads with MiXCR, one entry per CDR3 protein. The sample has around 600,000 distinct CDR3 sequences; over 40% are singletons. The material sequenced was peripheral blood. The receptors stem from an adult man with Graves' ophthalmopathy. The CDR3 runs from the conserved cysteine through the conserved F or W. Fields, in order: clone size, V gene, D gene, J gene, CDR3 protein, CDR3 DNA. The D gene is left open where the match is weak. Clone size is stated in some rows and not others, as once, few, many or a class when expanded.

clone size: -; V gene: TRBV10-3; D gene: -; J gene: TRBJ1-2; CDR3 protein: CAISEGRGLYGYTF; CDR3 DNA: TGTGCCATCAGTGAGGGACGGGGTCTCTATGGCTACACCTTC
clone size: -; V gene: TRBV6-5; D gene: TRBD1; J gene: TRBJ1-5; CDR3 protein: CASSDRAGYNQPQHF; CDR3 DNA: TGTGCCAGCAGCGACAGGGCCGGGTACAATCAGCCCCAGCATTTT
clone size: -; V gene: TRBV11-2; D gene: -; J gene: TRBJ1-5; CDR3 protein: CASSSPFRNQPQHF; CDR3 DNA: TGTGCCAGCAGCTCGCCCTTTCGCAATCAGCCCCAGCATTTT
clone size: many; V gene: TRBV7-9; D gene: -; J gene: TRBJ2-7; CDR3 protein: CASQGGLAPEQYF; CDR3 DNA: TGTGCCAGCCAGGGGGGGCTAGCACCCGAGCAGTACTTC
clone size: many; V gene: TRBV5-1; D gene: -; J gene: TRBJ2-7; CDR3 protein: CASSFGNRISYEQYF; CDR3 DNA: TGCGCCAGCAGCTTTGGGAACAGAATCTCCTACGAGCAGTACTTC
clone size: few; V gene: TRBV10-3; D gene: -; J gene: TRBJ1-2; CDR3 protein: CASRTVVSGYGYTF; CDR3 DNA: TGTGCCAGCAGGACCGTCGTTTCTGGCTATGGCTACACCTTC
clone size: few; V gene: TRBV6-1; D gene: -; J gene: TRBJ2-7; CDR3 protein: CASSDGGRPYEQYF; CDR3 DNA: TGTGCCAGCAGTGACGGTGGCCGCCCCTACGAGCAGTACTTC
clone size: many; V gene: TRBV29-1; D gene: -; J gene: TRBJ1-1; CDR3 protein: CSAPSGNTEAFF; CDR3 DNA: TGCAGCGCGCCAAGTGGGAACACTGAAGCTTTCTTT
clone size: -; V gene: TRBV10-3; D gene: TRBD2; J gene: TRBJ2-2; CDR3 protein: CAISEAGAGELFF; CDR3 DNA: TGTGCCATCAGTGAAGCGGGAGCGGGGGAGCTGTTTTTT
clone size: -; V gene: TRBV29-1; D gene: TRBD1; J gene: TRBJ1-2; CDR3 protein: CSVEGTVMGYTF; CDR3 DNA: TGCAGCGTTGAGGGGACAGTTATGGGCTACACCTTC
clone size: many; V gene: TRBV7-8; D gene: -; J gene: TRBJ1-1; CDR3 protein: CASSVWGESTEAFF; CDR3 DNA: TGTGCCAGCAGCGTATGGGGGGAGAGCACTGAAGCTTTCTTT
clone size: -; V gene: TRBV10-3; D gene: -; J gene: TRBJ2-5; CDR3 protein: CAISESRGKETQYF; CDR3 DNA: TGTGCCATCAGTGAGTCTAGGGGGAAAGAGACCCAGTACTTC
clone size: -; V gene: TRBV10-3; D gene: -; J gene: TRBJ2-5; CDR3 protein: CAIGTQYF; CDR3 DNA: TGTGCCATCGGAACACAGTACTTC
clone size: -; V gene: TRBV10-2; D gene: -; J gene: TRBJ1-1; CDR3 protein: CASSTQVANTEAFF; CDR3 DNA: TGTGCCAGCAGTACACAGGTCGCCAACACTGAAGCTTTCTTT
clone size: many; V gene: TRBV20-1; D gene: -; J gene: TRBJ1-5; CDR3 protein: CSAETGISNQPQHF; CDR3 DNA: TGCAGTGCTGAAACGGGGATTAGCAATCAGCCCCAGCATTTT
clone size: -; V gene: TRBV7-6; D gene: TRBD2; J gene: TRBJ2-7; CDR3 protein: CASSPGGGASYEQYF; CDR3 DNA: TGTGCCAGCAGCCCGGGGGGGGGAGCGTCCTACGAGCAGTACTTC